These 28 T cell receptor beta chains were sequenced from one sample in a study of Tregs in tolerant kidney transplant recipients. Here immunoSEQ multiplex PCR was the method, and the copy in TCRdb shows in-frame clones only, minus some. The sample includes fewer than 150,000 clones, about 90% of them seen just once. Material: CD4+ T cells from blood. Receptor source: a human donor in good health.

V is TRBV18 and J is TRBJ2-5; possibly TRBD1 or TRBD2 for D (5 bases each). The V and J ends lost 3 bases and 5 bases respectively, with 16 bases between them. Germline loops: CDR1 KGHSH, CDR2 LQKENI. The CDR3 spans 15 residues. CDR3 nucleotides: TGTGCCAGCTCACCGGGGGTTGGACCCCAGGAGACCCAGTACTTC. It encodes CASSPGVGPQETQYF.

The CDR3 nucleotides are TGCGCCAGCAGCCAAGTAATAAAAGGGACTAGCGGGATTCCCGAGCAGTTCTTC. Translating it yields CASSQVIKGTSGIPEQFF. The chain has TRBV4-1 and TRBJ2-1, with 13 bases identical to TRBD2. The germline V gene encodes CDR1 MGHRA and CDR2 YSYEKL. This CDR3 has 18 residues. Trimming removed 1 base from V and 10 bases from J; junction bases left unmatched: 13.

This clone occurred once. This sequence joins TRBV29-1 and TRBJ2-3; perhaps TRBD1 as D (5 bases). V was trimmed by 4 bases and J by 1 base, leaving 9 bases between them. The CDR3 length is 13 residues. Germline V CDR1 and CDR2: SQVTM, ANQGSEA. The CDR3 loop is CSVGKQGTDTQYF. In DNA, the CDR3 is TGCAGCGTTGGGAAACAGGGCACAGATACGCAGTATTTT.

This chain uses TRBV6-6 with TRBJ2-7; a weak D match, TRBD2 (6 bases). Trimming removed 10 bases at V and 6 bases at J, with 19 bases between. Germline assignment: CDR1 MNHNY and CDR2 SVGAGI (reference sequence). CDR3 length equals 13 residues. The CDR3 DNA reads TGTGCCACCCGGGGACTCTCCAAGGCCGAGCAGTACTTC. Encoded protein: CATRGLSKAEQYF.

In its sample, this clone was seen once. The chain is built from TRBV5-1 and TRBJ1-5; the D is unclear. V lost 5 bases to trimming and J lost 1 base, with 16 bases between them. The CDR3 covers 16 residues. Germline values: CDR1 SGHRS, CDR2 YFSETQ. The CDR3 DNA sequence: TGCGCCAGCAGTCTAGGGTTTTTAGAGAGCAATCAGCCCCAGCATTTT. Amino acids: CASSLGFLESNQPQHF. Full variable domain (outside the CDR3, taken from reference TRBV5-1 and TRBJ1-5): KAGVTQTPRYLIKTRGQQVTLSCSPISGHRSVSWYQQTPGQGLQFLFEYFSETQRNKGNFPGRFSGRQFSNSRSEMNVSTLELGDSALYLCASSLGFLESNQPQHFGDGTRLSIL.

J is TRBJ2-7 and V is TRBV5-6; possibly TRBD2 for D (6 bases). The germline V gene encodes CDR1 SGHDT and CDR2 YYEEEE. With 5 bases removed from V and 6 bases from J, the gap between germline ends came to 18 bases. CDR3 length: 14 residues. CDR3 DNA: TGTGCCAGCAGTTTTGCGGGGACTCGGGTCGAGCAGTACTTC. This translates into CASSFAGTRVEQYF. Full variable domain (rest looked up from reference TRBV5-6 and TRBJ2-7): DAGVTQSPTHLIKTRGQQVTLRCSPKSGHDTVSWYQQALGQGPQFIFQYYEEEERQRGNFPDRFSGHQFPNYSSELNVNALLLGDSALYLCASSFAGTRVEQYFGPGTRLTVT.

This chain links TRBV18 with TRBJ1-1; weak D call: TRBD1 (6 bases). The CDR3 sequence is 14 residues long. Germline V CDR1 and CDR2: KGHSH, LQKENI. V was trimmed by 4 bases and J by 3 bases, leaving 12 bases between them. CDR3 sequence: CASSQGGIHTEAFF. CDR3 bases: TGTGCCAGCTCACAGGGGGGGATTCACACTGAAGCTTTCTTT.

The chain uses TRBV5-1 and TRBJ1-2; the D is unclear. The V and J ends lost 0 bases and 5 bases respectively, with 14 bases between them. CDR3 length equals 15 residues. Looked up from germline, CDR1 is SGHRS and CDR2 is YFSETQ. The CDR3 sequence is CASSLEGLGKYGYTF. CDR3 DNA sequence: TGCGCCAGCAGCTTGGAAGGGTTAGGGAAATATGGCTACACCTTC. Drawing the rest from reference TRBV5-1 and TRBJ1-2, the complete variable domain is KAGVTQTPRYLIKTRGQQVTLSCSPISGHRSVSWYQQTPGQGLQFLFEYFSETQRNKGNFPGRFSGRQFSNSRSEMNVSTLELGDSALYLCASSLEGLGKYGYTFGSGTRLTVV.

The genes are TRBV30 and TRBJ2-7; D gene unclear. The CDR3 has 14 residues. Trimming shortened V by 8 bases and J by 1 base, and 18 bases separated the two germline ends. Germline CDR1 is GTSNPN and CDR2 is SVGIG (reference sequence). The CDR3 DNA reads TGTGCCGGAACCCGCCCCGGGCCATCCTACGAGCAGTACTTC. Translating gives CAGTRPGPSYEQYF.

This chain connects TRBV18 to TRBJ1-2, with 12 bases identical to TRBD1. The CDR3 loop spans 15 amino acids. Germline values: CDR1 KGHSH, CDR2 LQKENI. Trimming at V came to 3 bases and at J to 6 bases, leaving 5 bases not matched to a gene. The CDR3 sequence: CASSPTGTGGNGYTF. Here the CDR3 DNA reads TGTGCCAGCTCACCTACCGGGACAGGGGGCAATGGCTACACCTTC.

The CDR3 reads CASSIEEYTEAFF. The CDR3 bases are TGTGCCAGTAGTATAGAGGAATACACTGAAGCTTTCTTT. The chain carries TRBV19 and TRBJ1-1, with D unresolved. The CDR3 is 13 amino acids. Trimming shortened V by 0 bases and J by 3 bases, and 5 bases separated the two germline ends. Germline CDR1 is LNHDA and CDR2 is SQIVND (reference sequence). Variable domain in full (rest from reference TRBV19 and TRBJ1-1): DGGITQSPKYLFRKEGQNVTLSCEQNLNHDAMYWYRQDPGQGLRLIYYSQIVNDFQKGDIAEGYSVSREKKESFPLTVTSAQKNPTAFYLCASSIEEYTEAFFGQGTRLTVV.

The chain carries TRBV27 and TRBJ2-2, with D perhaps TRBD2 (6 bases). Trimming shortened V by 6 bases and J by 5 bases, and 19 bases separated the two germline ends. The CDR3 is 16 residues long. Germline V CDR1 and CDR2: MNHEY, SMNVEV (reference sequence). CDR3: CASRRSGTLGTGELFF. The CDR3 DNA follows: TGTGCCAGCAGACGATCCGGGACTCTAGGGACCGGGGAGCTGTTTTTT.

This rearrangement joins TRBV19 to TRBJ2-3, with TRBD2 matching over 8 bases. CDR1 and CDR2 from the germline V gene are LNHDA and SQIVND (reference sequence). The CDR3 spans 15 residues. J was trimmed by 6 bases and V by 10 bases; bases with no gene match: 15. The CDR3 DNA sequence: TGTGCCACCTTGAGCGGGAGCATGGGGGCTGATACGCAGTATTTT. Translation: CATLSGSMGADTQYF.

Comments on this clone: The junction differs from germline at one of its ends, possibly a read error. The same CDR3 also results from other DNA sequences found in this sample. V gene TRBV2 combines with J gene TRBJ1-5; D is possibly TRBD1 (6 bases). Looked up from germline, CDR1 is SNHLY and CDR2 is FYNNEI. The length of the CDR3 is 14 residues. This chain's CDR3 is CASVGSTGSLAQHF. The CDR3 bases are TGCGCCAGCGTCGGGTCCACAGGGAGTCTAGCCCAGCATTTT.

The J gene is TRBJ1-2, the V gene TRBV7-9; D call uncertain. The CDR3 length is 12 residues. Trimming left V 5 bases short and J 3 bases short, with 7 bases between. Germline loops: CDR1 SEHNR, CDR2 FQNEAQ (reference sequence). This CDR3 reads CASSTTYYGYTF. The CDR3 DNA reads as TGTGCCAGCAGCACAACATACTATGGCTACACCTTC. The full variable domain, rest sourced from reference TRBV7-9 and TRBJ1-2, is DTGVSQNPRHKITKRGQNVTFRCDPISEHNRLYWYRQTLGQGPEFLTYFQNEAQLEKSRLLSDRFSAERPKGSFSTLEIQRTEQGDSAMYLCASSTTYYGYTFGSGTRLTVV.

The chain combines TRBV5-1 with TRBJ2-3; D remains unclear. V was cut by 0 bases and J by 6 bases, with 8 bases left in between. CDR1 and CDR2 (germline): SGHRS, YFSETQ. This CDR3 has 13 residues. CDR3 sequence: CASSLVGADTQYF. Written as DNA, the CDR3 is TGCGCCAGCAGCTTGGTCGGCGCTGATACGCAGTATTTT. Together with reference TRBV5-1 and TRBJ2-3, the CDR3 gives the full variable domain: KAGVTQTPRYLIKTRGQQVTLSCSPISGHRSVSWYQQTPGQGLQFLFEYFSETQRNKGNFPGRFSGRQFSNSRSEMNVSTLELGDSALYLCASSLVGADTQYFGPGTRLTVL.

V usage is TRBV4-2 and J usage is TRBJ1-2; maybe TRBD1 (6 bases). Germline assignment: CDR1 LGHNA and CDR2 YNFKEQ. The CDR3 loop spans 15 amino acids. V lost 1 base and J 4 bases, leaving 13 bases between the germline ends. This CDR3 is CASSQVQGSVYGYTF. The CDR3, as DNA: TGTGCCAGCAGCCAAGTACAGGGCAGTGTCTATGGCTACACCTTC.

The genes are TRBV7-3 and TRBJ2-2; 8 bases line up with TRBD2. V trimming: 3 bases; J trimming: 6 bases; junction bases outside the gene matches: 6. CDR3 length: 15 residues. The germline V gene encodes CDR1 SGHTA and CDR2 FQGTGA. The CDR3: CASSLGTSFAGELFF. CDR3 DNA: TGTGCCAGCAGCTTGGGGACTAGTTTCGCCGGGGAGCTGTTTTTT.

This chain joins TRBV7-8 and TRBJ2-7; 10 bases match TRBD2. V gave up 1 base and J gave up 5 bases; unmatched junction bases: 2. Germline V gene sequence: CDR1 SGHVS, CDR2 FQNEAQ. The CDR3 totals 14 residues. The CDR3 region has the DNA TGTGCCAGCAGCTTAGGGCTAGCGGGGGACGAGCAGTACTTC. This sequence encodes CASSLGLAGDEQYF.

The chain recombines TRBV6-5 with TRBJ1-2; D may be TRBD1 (6 bases). Deletions cut 5 bases from V and 0 bases from J, with 13 bases between. Germline CDR1 reads MNHEY; CDR2 reads SVGAGI. The CDR3 extends over 15 amino acids. The CDR3: CASSRRTDTNYGYTF. CDR3 bases: TGTGCCAGCAGTCGGCGGACAGATACTAACTATGGCTACACCTTC.

The rearrangement links TRBV5-1 to TRBJ2-5; no clear D. Germline V gene data show CDR1 as SGHRS and CDR2 as YFSETQ. The length of the CDR3 is 15 residues. V was shortened by 4 bases and J by 2 bases, with 15 bases between the two germline ends. The DNA of the CDR3 is TGCGCCAGCAGCCCGTTCCTCCCGGTACAAGAGACCCAGTACTTC. It specifies CASSPFLPVQETQYF.

The genes are TRBV6-6 and TRBJ2-7; D is ambiguous. Per the germline V gene, CDR1 is MNHNY and CDR2 is SVGAGI (reference sequence). Deletions cut 2 bases from V and 4 bases from J, with 9 bases between. This CDR3 contains 13 residues. The CDR3 DNA sequence: TGTGCCAGCAGTTACGGGGATTCGTACGAGCAGTACTTC. Its translation is CASSYGDSYEQYF.

This sequence joins TRBV5-1 and TRBJ2-5, with 15 bases fitting TRBD2. With V trimmed by 7 bases and J by 2 bases, 3 bases remained unmatched. The CDR3 loop spans 15 amino acids. Germline CDR1 and CDR2: SGHRS and YFSETQ. The CDR3 DNA is TGCGCCAGCGGACTAGCGGGAGGGCGACAAGAGACCCAGTACTTC. Translated, it gives CASGLAGGRQETQYF.

CDR3: CASSDRGGRDPDTQYF. The CDR3 DNA sequence: TGTGCCAGCAGTGACCGGGGGGGCCGAGATCCAGATACGCAGTATTTT. The chain joins TRBV2 to TRBJ2-3; 8 positions match TRBD2. CDR1 and CDR2 (germline): SNHLY, FYNNEI. Unmatched junction bases numbered 9, after V lost 3 bases and J lost 4 bases. The CDR3 contains 16 residues.

The chain joins TRBV27 to TRBJ2-2; TRBD1 agrees at 9 bases. J gave up 4 bases and V 5 bases, and 17 bases lay outside the gene matches. The CDR3 is made up of 19 amino acids. Germline CDR1 MNHEY, CDR2 SMNVEV (reference sequence). The CDR3 spells CASSPWTGEIVRVTGELFF. DNA for the CDR3: TGTGCCAGCAGTCCCTGGACAGGGGAGATAGTAAGGGTCACCGGGGAGCTGTTTTTT.

The chain recombines TRBV11-2 with TRBJ2-7; D not certain. Germline CDR1 SGHAT, CDR2 FQNNGV. The CDR3 sequence is 14 residues long. V dropped 4 bases and J dropped 2 bases, with 12 bases sitting between them. As DNA, the CDR3 is TGTGCCAGCAGCTCCCGTATAATCACCTACGAGCAGTACTTC. It codes for CASSSRIITYEQYF.

J is TRBJ2-7 and V is TRBV5-1, with 13 bases lining up with TRBD2. The junction had 4 bases not matched to a gene; V was cut back by 5 bases and J by 2 bases. Germline V gene sequence: CDR1 SGHRS, CDR2 YFSETQ. The CDR3 extends over 15 amino acids. Here the CDR3 DNA reads TGCGCCAGCAGACCCGGACTAGCGGGGGCCTACGAGCAGTACTTC. Translated: CASRPGLAGAYEQYF.

The rearrangement uses TRBV19 and TRBJ1-3; possibly TRBD1 for D (5 bases). The germline V gene has CDR1 LNHDA and CDR2 SQIVND (reference sequence). Trimming stripped 6 bases from V and 0 bases from J, with 12 bases between. The CDR3 has 15 residues. CDR3 in amino acids: CASRSGRNSGNTIYF. The CDR3 nucleotides are TGTGCCAGTAGGTCGGGACGGAACTCTGGAAACACCATATATTTT.